This record covers a single T cell receptor (beta chain). Its specificity is not known. These data originate in a study of CD8 T cells in Susac syndrome. General observations from the study: The study conceded that its TCR sequencing and HLA analysis involved relatively few individuals.

The sequenced target, TCR beta, came from blood CD8+ and CD4+ T cells. The TEMRA cells underwent FACS enrichment, while the CD8+ and CD4+ T cells underwent negative isolation. The ends lost 0 bases at V and 6 bases at J; junction bases unmatched: 10. The CDR3 covers 17 residues. Per germline, CDR1 DFQATT and CDR2 SNEGSKA (reference sequence). The authors reverse transcribed roughly 0.5 to 1 ug RNA with random hexamers. Multiplex immunoSEQ PCR targeted 54 Vbeta and 13 Jbeta TCR beta segments. TCRdb fed the immunoSEQ multiplex PCR reads into MiXCR, producing one record per CDR3 protein. The top ten hold over 0.12% of the sample, which has roughly 160,000 distinct CDR3 sequences, more than 90% seen once.

The source is a human donor in good health. J is TRBJ2-1 and V is TRBV20-1; 11 nucleotides align to TRBD2. Sequencing was carried out using CD4+ T cells from PBMCs. CDR3 region: CSARDPASGGPANEQFF. CDR3 nucleotide sequence: TGCAGTGCTAGAGATCCGGCTAGCGGGGGGCCTGCCAATGAGCAGTTCTTC.